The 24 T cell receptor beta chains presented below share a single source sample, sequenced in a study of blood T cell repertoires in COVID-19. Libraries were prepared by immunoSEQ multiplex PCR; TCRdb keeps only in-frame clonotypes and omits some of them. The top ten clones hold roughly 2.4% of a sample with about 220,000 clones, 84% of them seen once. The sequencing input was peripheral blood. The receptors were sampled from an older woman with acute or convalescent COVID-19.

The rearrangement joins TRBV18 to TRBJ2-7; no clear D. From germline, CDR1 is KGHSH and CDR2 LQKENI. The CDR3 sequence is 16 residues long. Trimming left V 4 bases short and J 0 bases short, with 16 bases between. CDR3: CASSLNPAGSSYEQYF. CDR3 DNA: TGTGCCAGCTCACTAAACCCGGCAGGAAGCTCCTACGAGCAGTACTTC.

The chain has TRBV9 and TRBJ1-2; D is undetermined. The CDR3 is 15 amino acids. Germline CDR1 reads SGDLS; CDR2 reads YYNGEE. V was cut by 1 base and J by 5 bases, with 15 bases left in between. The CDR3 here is CASSVQAGGLYGYTF. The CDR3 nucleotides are TGTGCCAGCAGCGTACAGGCAGGCGGGTTATATGGCTACACCTTC.

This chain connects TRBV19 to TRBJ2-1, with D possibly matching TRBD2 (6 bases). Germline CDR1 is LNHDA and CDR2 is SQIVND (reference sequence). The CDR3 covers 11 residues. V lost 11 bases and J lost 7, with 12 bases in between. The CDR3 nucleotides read TGTGCCTGTGACCGGGGGAATGAGCAGTTCTTC. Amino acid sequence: CACDRGNEQFF.

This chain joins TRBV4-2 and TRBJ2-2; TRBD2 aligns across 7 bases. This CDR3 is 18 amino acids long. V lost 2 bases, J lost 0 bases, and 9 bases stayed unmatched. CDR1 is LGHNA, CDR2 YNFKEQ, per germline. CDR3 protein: CASSQLRGAGANTGELFF. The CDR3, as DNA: TGTGCCAGCAGCCAACTAAGGGGTGCGGGGGCGAACACCGGGGAGCTGTTTTTT.

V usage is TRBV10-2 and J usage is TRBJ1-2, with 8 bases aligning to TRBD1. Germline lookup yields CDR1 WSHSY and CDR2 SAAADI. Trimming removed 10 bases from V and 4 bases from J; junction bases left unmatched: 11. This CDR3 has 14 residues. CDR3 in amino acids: CATAETGVSYGYTF. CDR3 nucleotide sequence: TGCGCCACGGCGGAGACAGGGGTCAGCTATGGCTACACCTTC.

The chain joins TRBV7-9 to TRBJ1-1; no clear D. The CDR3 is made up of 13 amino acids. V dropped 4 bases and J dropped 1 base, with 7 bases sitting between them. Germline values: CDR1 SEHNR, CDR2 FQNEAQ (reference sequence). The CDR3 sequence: CASSSPGNTEAFF. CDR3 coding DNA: TGTGCCAGCAGCTCCCCAGGGAACACTGAAGCTTTCTTT. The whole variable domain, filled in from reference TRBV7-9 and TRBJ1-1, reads DTGVSQNPRHKITKRGQNVTFRCDPISEHNRLYWYRQTLGQGPEFLTYFQNEAQLEKSRLLSDRFSAERPKGSFSTLEIQRTEQGDSAMYLCASSSPGNTEAFFGQGTRLTVV.

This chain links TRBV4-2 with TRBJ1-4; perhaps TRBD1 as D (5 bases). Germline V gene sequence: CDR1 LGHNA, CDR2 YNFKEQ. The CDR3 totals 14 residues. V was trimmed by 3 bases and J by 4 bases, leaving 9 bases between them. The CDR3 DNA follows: TGTGCCAGCAGCCACCCGGGGGGTAATGAAAAACTGTTTTTT. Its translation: CASSHPGGNEKLFF.

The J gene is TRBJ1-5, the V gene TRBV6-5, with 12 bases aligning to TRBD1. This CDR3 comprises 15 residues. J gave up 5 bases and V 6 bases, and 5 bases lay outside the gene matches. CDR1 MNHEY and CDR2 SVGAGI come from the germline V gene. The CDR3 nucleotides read TGTGCCAGCAGCCCCGGGACAGGGGGCCATCAGCCCCAGCATTTT. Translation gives CASSPGTGGHQPQHF.

This chain's CDR3 is CASSPTGPSTDTQYF. The CDR3 DNA reads TGTGCCAGCAGCCCTACAGGGCCAAGCACAGATACGCAGTATTTT. The chain uses TRBV11-2 and TRBJ2-3, with D tentatively TRBD1 (6 bases). CDR3 length: 15 amino acids. Germline CDR1 and CDR2: SGHAT and FQNNGV. Trimming pared 5 bases from V and 0 bases from J, leaving 12 bases between.

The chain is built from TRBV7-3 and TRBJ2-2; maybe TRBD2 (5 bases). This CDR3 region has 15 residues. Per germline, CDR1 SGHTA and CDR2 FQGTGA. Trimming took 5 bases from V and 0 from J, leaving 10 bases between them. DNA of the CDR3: TGTGCCAGCAGCCCAGCGGATACGAACACCGGGGAGCTGTTTTTT. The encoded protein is CASSPADTNTGELFF. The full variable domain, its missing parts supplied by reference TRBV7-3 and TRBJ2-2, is GAGVSQTPSNKVTEKGKYVELRCDPISGHTALYWYRQSLGQGPEFLIYFQGTGAADDSGLPNDRFFAVRPEGSVSTLKIQRTERGDSAVYLCASSPADTNTGELFFGEGSRLTVL.

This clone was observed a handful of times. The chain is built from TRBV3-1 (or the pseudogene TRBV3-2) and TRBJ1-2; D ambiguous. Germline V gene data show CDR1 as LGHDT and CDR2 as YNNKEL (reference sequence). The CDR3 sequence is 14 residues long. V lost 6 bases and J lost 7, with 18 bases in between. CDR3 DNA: TGTGCCAGCAGACCTGATAAGAGGAAGCCTGGCTACACCTTC. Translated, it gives CASRPDKRKPGYTF.

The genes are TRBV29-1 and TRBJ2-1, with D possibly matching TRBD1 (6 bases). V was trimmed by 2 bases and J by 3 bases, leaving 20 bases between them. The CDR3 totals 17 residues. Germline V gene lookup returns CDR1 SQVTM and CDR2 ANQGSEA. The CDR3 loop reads CSVEKGGSGTSYNEQFF. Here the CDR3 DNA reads TGCAGCGTTGAAAAAGGGGGTAGTGGTACAAGCTACAATGAGCAGTTCTTC.

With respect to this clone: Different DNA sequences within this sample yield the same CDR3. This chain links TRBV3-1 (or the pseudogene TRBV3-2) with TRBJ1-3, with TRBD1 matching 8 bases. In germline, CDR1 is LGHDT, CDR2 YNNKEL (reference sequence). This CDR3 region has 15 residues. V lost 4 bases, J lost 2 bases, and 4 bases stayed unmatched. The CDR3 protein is CASSLRTGTGNTIYF. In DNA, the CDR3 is TGTGCCAGCAGCCTGAGGACAGGGACTGGAAACACCATATATTTT.

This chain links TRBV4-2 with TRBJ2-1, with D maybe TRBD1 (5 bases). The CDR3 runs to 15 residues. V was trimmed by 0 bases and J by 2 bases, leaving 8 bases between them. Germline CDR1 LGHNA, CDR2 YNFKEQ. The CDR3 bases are TGTGCCAGCAGCCAAGAGACAGAAACCTACAATGAGCAGTTCTTC. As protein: CASSQETETYNEQFF.

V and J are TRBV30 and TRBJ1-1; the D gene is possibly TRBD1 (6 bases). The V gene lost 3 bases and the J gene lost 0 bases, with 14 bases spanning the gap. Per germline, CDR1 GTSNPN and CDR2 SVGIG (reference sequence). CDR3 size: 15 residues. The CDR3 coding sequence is TGTGCCTGGAGGGGGGCGTTAGCCTTGAACACTGAAGCTTTCTTT. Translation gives CAWRGALALNTEAFF.

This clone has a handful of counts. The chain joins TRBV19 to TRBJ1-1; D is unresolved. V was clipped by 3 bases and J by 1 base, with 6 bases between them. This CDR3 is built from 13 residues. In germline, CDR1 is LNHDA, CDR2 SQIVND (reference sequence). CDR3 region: CASSIEGNTEAFF. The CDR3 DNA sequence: TGTGCCAGTAGTATCGAGGGGAACACTGAAGCTTTCTTT.

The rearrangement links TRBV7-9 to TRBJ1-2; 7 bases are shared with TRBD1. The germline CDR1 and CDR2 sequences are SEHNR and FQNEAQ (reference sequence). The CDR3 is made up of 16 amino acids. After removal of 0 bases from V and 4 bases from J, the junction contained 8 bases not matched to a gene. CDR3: CASSLAERGHGYGYTF. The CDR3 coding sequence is TGTGCCAGCAGCTTAGCGGAGAGGGGGCATGGCTATGGCTACACCTTC.

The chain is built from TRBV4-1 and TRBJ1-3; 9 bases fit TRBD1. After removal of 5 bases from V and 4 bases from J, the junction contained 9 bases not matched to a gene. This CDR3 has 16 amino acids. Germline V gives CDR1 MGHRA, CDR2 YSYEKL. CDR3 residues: CASSKRAQGAGNTIYF. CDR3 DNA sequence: TGCGCCAGCAGCAAAAGGGCACAGGGGGCAGGAAACACCATATATTTT.

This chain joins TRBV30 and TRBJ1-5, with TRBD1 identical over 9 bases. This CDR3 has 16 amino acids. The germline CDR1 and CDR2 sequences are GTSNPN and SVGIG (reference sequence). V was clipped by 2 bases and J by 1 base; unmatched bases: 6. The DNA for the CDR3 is TGTGCCTGGAGTCTCGGGACAGGGCGAAGCAATCAGCCCCAGCATTTT. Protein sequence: CAWSLGTGRSNQPQHF.

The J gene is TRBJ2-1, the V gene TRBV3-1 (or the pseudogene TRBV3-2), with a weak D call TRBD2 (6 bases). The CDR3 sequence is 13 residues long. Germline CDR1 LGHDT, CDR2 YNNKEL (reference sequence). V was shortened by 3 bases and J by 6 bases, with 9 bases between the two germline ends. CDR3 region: CASSHGRGNEQFF. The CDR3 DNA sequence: TGTGCCAGCAGCCACGGGCGGGGCAATGAGCAGTTCTTC.

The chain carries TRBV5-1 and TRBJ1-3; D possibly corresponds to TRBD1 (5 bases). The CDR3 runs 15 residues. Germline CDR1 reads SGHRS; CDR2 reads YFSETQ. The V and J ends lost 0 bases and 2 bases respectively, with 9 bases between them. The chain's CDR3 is CASSLVGGAGNTIYF. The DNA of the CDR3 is TGCGCCAGCAGCTTGGTCGGGGGGGCTGGAAACACCATATATTTT.

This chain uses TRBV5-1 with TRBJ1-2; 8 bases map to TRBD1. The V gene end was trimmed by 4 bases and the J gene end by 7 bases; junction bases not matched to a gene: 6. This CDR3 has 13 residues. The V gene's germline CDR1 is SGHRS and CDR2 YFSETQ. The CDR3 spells CASSPGGQAGYTF. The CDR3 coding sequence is TGCGCCAGCAGCCCTGGGGGACAGGCTGGCTACACCTTC.

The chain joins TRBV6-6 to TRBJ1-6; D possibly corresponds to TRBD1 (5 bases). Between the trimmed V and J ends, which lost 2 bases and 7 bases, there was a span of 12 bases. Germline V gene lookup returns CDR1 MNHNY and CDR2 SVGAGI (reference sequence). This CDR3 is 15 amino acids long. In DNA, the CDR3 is TGTGCCAGCAGTTACCTGGACGGGGGGAATTCACCCCTCCACTTT. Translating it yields CASSYLDGGNSPLHF.

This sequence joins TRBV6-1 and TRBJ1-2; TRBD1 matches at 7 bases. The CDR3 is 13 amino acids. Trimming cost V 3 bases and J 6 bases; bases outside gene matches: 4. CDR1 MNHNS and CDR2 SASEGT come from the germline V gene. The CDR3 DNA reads TGTGCCAGCAGTGATGACAGGGTGGATGGCTACACCTTC. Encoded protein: CASSDDRVDGYTF.